Below are 21 T cell receptor beta chains sequenced from a single sample in a study of blood T cell repertoires in COVID-19. The table came from immunoSEQ multiplex PCR; TCRdb's copy has only in-frame clones and leaves some out. The sample includes under 170,000 clones, roughly 82% of them seen just once. Sequencing was carried out using peripheral blood. Source of these receptors: a man aged 65 to 79 with acute or convalescent COVID-19.

In DNA, the CDR3 is TGCGCCAACCCCTACAGGGCCTACGAGCAGTACTTC. Translating it yields CANPYRAYEQYF. This chain links TRBV5-1 with TRBJ2-7; maybe TRBD1 (6 bases). CDR3 length equals 12 residues. The V end was cut by 9 bases, the J end by 2 bases, with 12 bases between. Germline CDR1 SGHRS, CDR2 YFSETQ.

This clone turned up a few times. The chain joins TRBV7-2 to TRBJ1-2; possibly TRBD1 for D (5 bases). V lost 5 bases and J 0 bases, leaving 16 bases between the germline ends. Germline values: CDR1 SGHTA, CDR2 FQGNSA. The CDR3 extends over 16 amino acids. CDR3 coding DNA: TGTGCCAGCAGCCCGGGACTAATCAGATCTAACTATGGCTACACCTTC. As protein: CASSPGLIRSNYGYTF.

This clone was seen a handful of times. The chain links TRBV6-5 to TRBJ1-2; 7 bases fit TRBD1. After removal of 10 bases from V and 5 bases from J, the junction contained 7 bases not matched to a gene. The CDR3 consists of 12 residues. Germline V lookup: CDR1 MNHEY, CDR2 SVGAGI. This chain's CDR3 is CANRDREYGYTF. Written as DNA, the CDR3 is TGTGCCAACCGGGACAGAGAGTATGGCTACACCTTC.

This clone was recorded a few times. The rearrangement joins TRBV27 to TRBJ2-1; 11 nucleotides agree with TRBD2. Trimming cost V 3 bases and J 6 bases; bases outside gene matches: 7. CDR3 length equals 16 residues. Germline-derived CDR1 and CDR2 are MNHEY and SMNVEV (reference sequence). The CDR3 bases are TGTGCCAGCAGTTTCCAGGGGCTAGCGGGAGGCAATGAGCAGTTCTTC. Translated: CASSFQGLAGGNEQFF.

This rearrangement joins TRBV18 to TRBJ2-6, with 10 nucleotides matching TRBD1. The CDR3 length is 19 residues. CDR1 is KGHSH and CDR2 is LQKENI in the germline V gene. V lost 5 bases to trimming and J lost 1 base; unmatched junction nucleotides: 11. The CDR3 DNA reads as TGTGCCAGCTCATCACGGCGGGACAGGGGCACTTCTGGGGCCAACGTCCTGACTTTC. As protein: CASSSRRDRGTSGANVLTF.

The chain employs TRBV10-3 and TRBJ1-3; D is ambiguous. CDR1 ENHRY and CDR2 SYGVKD come from the germline V gene. CDR3 size: 15 residues. Trimming shortened V by 6 bases and J by 0 bases, and 12 bases separated the two germline ends. The CDR3 loop reads CAIRAHESSGNTIYF. DNA of the CDR3: TGTGCCATCAGAGCCCATGAAAGCTCTGGAAACACCATATATTTT.

The chain combines TRBV6-5 with TRBJ2-7; 7 nucleotides line up with TRBD1. Germline loops: CDR1 MNHEY, CDR2 SVGAGI. V dropped 6 bases and J dropped 0; count of bases not matched to a gene: 8. This CDR3 is built from 15 residues. CDR3 loop: CASRKDRWNSYEQYF. The CDR3 bases are TGTGCCAGCAGAAAGGACAGGTGGAACTCCTACGAGCAGTACTTC.

CDR3 amino acids: CASSYKAGAMDEAFF. The CDR3 DNA reads TGTGCCAGCAGTTACAAGGCAGGGGCGATGGATGAAGCTTTCTTT. This chain connects TRBV6-2 or TRBV6-3 to TRBJ1-1; TRBD1 is a possible D gene (6 bases). V gave up 2 bases and J gave up 7 bases, with 17 bases separating them. This CDR3 region has 15 residues. Germline loops: CDR1 MNHEY, CDR2 SVGEGT.

The chain recombines TRBV5-1 with TRBJ2-7; no definite D call. Between the trimmed V and J ends, which lost 3 bases and 5 bases, there was a span of 21 bases. The CDR3 totals 16 residues. Germline CDR1 is SGHRS and CDR2 is YFSETQ. Here the CDR3 reads CASSSTTVQPPNEQYF. The CDR3 DNA sequence: TGCGCCAGCAGCTCCACGACTGTACAACCTCCTAACGAGCAGTACTTC.

This chain connects TRBV15 to TRBJ2-3; 7 bases align to TRBD2. The germline gives CDR1 LNHNV, CDR2 YYDKDF (reference sequence). CDR3 length equals 16 residues. Unmatched junction bases numbered 6, after V lost 1 base and J lost 2 bases. The CDR3: CATSRASSGPTDTQYF. For the CDR3, the DNA is TGTGCCACCAGCAGAGCGTCTAGCGGCCCCACAGATACGCAGTATTTT.

The rearrangement links TRBV28 to TRBJ2-2, with TRBD2 identical over 13 bases. Germline values: CDR1 MDHEN, CDR2 SYDVKM. V shed 2 bases and J 2 bases; nucleotides not matched to a gene: 5. The CDR3 extends over 18 amino acids. The CDR3 loop is CASSLPPGLAGNTGELFF. In nucleotides, the CDR3 is TGTGCCAGCAGTTTACCACCGGGACTAGCGGGAAACACCGGGGAGCTGTTTTTT.

The chain carries TRBV7-3 and TRBJ1-1; D is unclear. The CDR3 contains 13 residues. Trimming removed 4 bases at V and 0 bases at J, with 6 bases between. Germline-derived CDR1 and CDR2 are SGHTA and FQGTGA. The CDR3 region is CASSSNLNTEAFF. The CDR3 coding sequence is TGTGCCAGCAGCTCCAATTTGAACACTGAAGCTTTCTTT. The whole variable domain, remainder taken from reference TRBV7-3 and TRBJ1-1, is GAGVSQTPSNKVTEKGKYVELRCDPISGHTALYWYRQSLGQGPEFLIYFQGTGAADDSGLPNDRFFAVRPEGSVSTLKIQRTERGDSAVYLCASSSNLNTEAFFGQGTRLTVV.

This clone has only one observation. V and J are TRBV6-6 and TRBJ1-2; 7 nucleotides line up with TRBD1. Germline loops: CDR1 MNHNY, CDR2 SVGAGI (reference sequence). This CDR3 is 13 amino acids long. V lost 6 bases and J lost 4; bases outside the gene matches: 5. The CDR3 DNA reads TGTGCCAGCAGGGTGACAGGGCTCTATGGCTACACCTTC. This translates into CASRVTGLYGYTF.

This clone occurred many times. The J gene is TRBJ2-5, the V gene TRBV9; D possibly corresponds to TRBD2 (5 bases). V was clipped by 4 bases and J by 4 bases, with 17 bases between them. The germline gives CDR1 SGDLS, CDR2 YYNGEE. This CDR3 is built from 15 residues. For the CDR3, the DNA is TGTGCCAGCAGCAAAGAGGGAACCCCCTCAGAGACCCAGTACTTC. Translation: CASSKEGTPSETQYF.

The V call is TRBV7-9, the J call TRBJ2-5, with D maybe TRBD1 (5 bases). CDR1 is SEHNR and CDR2 is FQNEAQ in the germline V gene (reference sequence). V was clipped by 6 bases and J by 4 bases, with 18 bases between them. The CDR3 totals 15 residues. The CDR3 bases are TGTGCCAGCAGGCCTCGGACCCCGCAGGGAGAGACCCAGTACTTC. Translation: CASRPRTPQGETQYF.

The chain couples TRBV28 to TRBJ2-2, with 11 bases that match TRBD2. From germline, CDR1 is MDHEN and CDR2 SYDVKM. This CDR3 is 15 amino acids long. V was clipped by 5 bases and J by 6 bases; unmatched bases: 5. The CDR3 DNA is TGTGCCAGCAGTGTTAGCGGGGGGGCCGCCGGGGAGCTGTTTTTT. This translates into CASSVSGGAAGELFF.

The sample holds a few counts of this clone. The genes are TRBV4-2 and TRBJ2-1; no clear D gene. Germline assignment: CDR1 LGHNA and CDR2 YNFKEQ. V was trimmed by 0 bases and J by 7 bases, leaving 10 bases between them. The CDR3 has 14 residues. Here the CDR3 reads CASSQDGKSNEQFF. The CDR3 region has the DNA TGTGCCAGCAGCCAAGATGGCAAATCAAATGAGCAGTTCTTC.

J is TRBJ2-2 and V is TRBV2, with D maybe TRBD1 (6 bases). V was cut by 7 bases and J by 6 bases, with 9 bases left in between. This CDR3 contains 12 residues. Germline V gene lookup returns CDR1 SNHLY and CDR2 FYNNEI. In DNA, the CDR3 is TGTGCCAGCAACGAGGGGGCCGGGGAGCTGTTTTTT. It yields the protein CASNEGAGELFF.

The chain links TRBV5-1 to TRBJ2-3, with D possibly being TRBD2 (6 bases). The V and J ends lost 4 bases and 2 bases respectively, with 17 bases between them. Germline CDR1 and CDR2: SGHRS and YFSETQ. The CDR3 sequence is 16 residues long. The CDR3 loop reads CASSPNGGINTDTQYF. The CDR3 DNA follows: TGCGCCAGCAGCCCTAACGGGGGAATTAACACAGATACGCAGTATTTT.

The chain employs TRBV3-1 (or the pseudogene TRBV3-2) and TRBJ2-2, with D perhaps TRBD1 (6 bases). Trimming left V 4 bases short and J 5 bases short, with 14 bases between. Germline CDR1 and CDR2: LGHDT and YNNKEL (reference sequence). The CDR3 has 15 amino acids. The CDR3 DNA follows: TGTGCCAGCAGCCCACAGGGAAGAGGTACCGGGGAGCTGTTTTTT. Its translation is CASSPQGRGTGELFF.

V usage is TRBV14 and J usage is TRBJ1-2; D possibly corresponds to TRBD1 (6 bases). This CDR3 region has 15 residues. From germline, CDR1 is SGHDN and CDR2 FVKESK. V lost 0 bases to trimming and J lost 6 bases, with 14 bases between them. This CDR3 is CASSQDWQGLDGYTF. DNA for the CDR3: TGTGCCAGCAGCCAAGACTGGCAGGGGCTCGATGGCTACACCTTC.